The 26 T cell receptor beta chains in this list originate from one sample, sequenced in a study of OX40 agonist ivuxolimab in advanced cancers. The table came from immunoSEQ multiplex PCR; TCRdb's copy has only in-frame clones and leaves some out. In the table there are about 100,000 clones, around nine tenths of which are singletons. Here the sequenced sample was CD4+ or CD8+ T cells sorted from blood, taken in a trial of the OX40 agonist ivuxolimab. Receptor source: an adult with an advanced solid tumor such as melanoma, head and neck, liver or kidney cancer.

The chain has TRBV19 and TRBJ2-7; possibly TRBD1 or TRBD2 for D (5 bases each). The V end was cut by 5 bases, the J end by 3 bases, with 23 bases between. Germline V gives CDR1 LNHDA, CDR2 SQIVND (reference sequence). The CDR3 contains 17 residues. CDR3 loop: CASSSGTGNSIRYEQYF. The CDR3 bases are TGTGCCAGTAGTTCAGGGACCGGGAACTCGATCCGCTACGAGCAGTACTTC.

The chain links TRBV7-2 to TRBJ1-2; D remains ambiguous. In germline, CDR1 is SGHTA, CDR2 FQGNSA. V was shortened by 5 bases and J by 4 bases, with 14 bases between the two germline ends. The CDR3 contains 14 residues. The CDR3 reads CASSNLDPGYGYTF. The CDR3 nucleotides read TGTGCCAGCAGCAATCTGGACCCAGGCTATGGCTACACCTTC.

The chain carries TRBV6-1 and TRBJ1-2, with D perhaps TRBD1 (5 bases). Germline V lookup: CDR1 MNHNS, CDR2 SASEGT. The CDR3 covers 13 residues. Trimming removed 3 bases from V and 8 bases from J, with 13 bases in between. CDR3 coding DNA: TGTGCCAGCAGTGACGACAGAATAAGCGGCTACACCTTC. Residues: CASSDDRISGYTF.

CDR3 sequence: CASSIGGQGSNQPQHF. DNA for the CDR3: TGTGCCAGTAGTATAGGGGGACAGGGTAGCAATCAGCCCCAGCATTTT. The gene calls are TRBV19 and TRBJ1-5; 9 nucleotides line up with TRBD1. CDR1 is LNHDA, CDR2 SQIVND, per germline (reference sequence). The CDR3 is made up of 16 amino acids. V lost 1 base to trimming and J lost 0 bases; unmatched junction nucleotides: 1.

The chain is built from TRBV6-1 and TRBJ2-2; TRBD2 aligns across 11 bases. V was clipped by 9 bases and J by 5 bases; unmatched bases: 8. This CDR3 has 15 residues. Germline assignment: CDR1 MNHNS and CDR2 SASEGT. The CDR3 spells CASIAGTSGTGELFF. Written as DNA, the CDR3 is TGTGCCAGTATTGCCGGGACTAGCGGTACCGGGGAGCTGTTTTTT.

This sequence joins TRBV9 and TRBJ1-4; TRBD1 is a possible D gene (6 bases). The V gene's germline CDR1 is SGDLS and CDR2 YYNGEE. CDR3 length: 16 amino acids. V lost 3 bases and J 0 bases, leaving 12 bases between the germline ends. DNA for the CDR3: TGTGCCAGCAGCGCACCCGGGGGCGCAACTAATGAAAAACTGTTTTTT. This codes for CASSAPGGATNEKLFF. Full variable domain (remainder filled in from reference TRBV9 and TRBJ1-4): DSGVTQTPKHLITATGQRVTLRCSPRSGDLSVYWYQQSLDQGLQFLIQYYNGEERAKGNILERFSAQQFPDLHSELNLSSLELGDSALYFCASSAPGGATNEKLFFGSGTQLSVL.

The V call is TRBV4-2, the J call TRBJ1-1; TRBD1 aligns across 8 bases. There are 14 residues in the CDR3. Germline CDR1 LGHNA, CDR2 YNFKEQ. J lost 7 bases, V lost 0 bases, and 4 bases had no gene match. The CDR3 sequence: CASSQEQGVGEAFF. The CDR3 bases are TGTGCCAGCAGCCAAGAACAGGGGGTTGGTGAAGCTTTCTTT.

CDR3 in DNA: TGTGCCAGCAGCTTGTTAACAGTACTCACAGATACGCAGTATTTT. Protein: CASSLLTVLTDTQYF. The chain employs TRBV5-6 and TRBJ2-3; D unclear. CDR1 is SGHDT and CDR2 is YYEEEE in the germline V gene. CDR3 length equals 15 residues. The ends were cut back, 1 base at V and 2 bases at J, with 11 bases in the middle.

The chain is built from TRBV11-2 and TRBJ1-2; D uncertain. V dropped 0 bases and J dropped 6 bases, with 5 bases sitting between them. The CDR3 is 12 residues long. CDR1 SGHAT and CDR2 FQNNGV come from the germline V gene. DNA of the CDR3: TGTGCCAGCAGCTTAGAAGGGAATGGCTACACCTTC. This encodes CASSLEGNGYTF.

J is TRBJ2-5 and V is TRBV20-1; D gene ambiguous. Germline CDR1 DFQATT, CDR2 SNEGSKA (reference sequence). The CDR3 is 10 amino acids. V lost 3 bases and J 5 bases, leaving 4 bases between the germline ends. As DNA, the CDR3 is TGCAGTGCTAGGATTGAGACCCAGTACTTC. It codes for CSARIETQYF.

The chain has TRBV30 and TRBJ1-6, with 7 bases identical to TRBD1. The CDR3 length is 13 residues. In germline, CDR1 is GTSNPN, CDR2 SVGIG (reference sequence). J was trimmed by 6 bases and V by 3 bases; bases with no gene match: 2. In nucleotides, the CDR3 is TGTGCCTGGAGGGGACAGACTAATTCACCCCTCCACTTT. As protein: CAWRGQTNSPLHF.

This chain's CDR3 is CASSLRWSSGVQETQYF. The CDR3 region has the DNA TGTGCCAGCAGTTTACGGTGGTCTAGCGGAGTCCAAGAGACCCAGTACTTC. The V and J genes are TRBV27 and TRBJ2-5; 7 bases are shared with TRBD2. J was trimmed by 1 base and V by 2 bases; bases with no gene match: 10. The CDR3 totals 17 residues. Germline V gene lookup returns CDR1 MNHEY and CDR2 SMNVEV (reference sequence).

The chain combines TRBV6-1 with TRBJ1-6; no reliable D call. V was cut by 0 bases and J by 10 bases, with 7 bases left in between. Looked up from germline, CDR1 is MNHNS and CDR2 is SASEGT. The CDR3 extends over 13 amino acids. CDR3 residues: CASSEALRSPLHF. DNA of the CDR3: TGTGCCAGCAGTGAAGCGCTAAGATCACCCCTCCACTTT.

CDR3 in DNA: TGCAGCGTTCGACAGGGTATGAACACTGAAGCTTTCTTT. Its protein is CSVRQGMNTEAFF. The rearrangement uses TRBV29-1 and TRBJ1-1; 7 bases agree with TRBD1. CDR3 length: 13 amino acids. With 5 bases clipped from V and 0 bases from J, the junction kept 3 bases outside the gene matches. Germline V gene sequence: CDR1 SQVTM, CDR2 ANQGSEA. Full variable domain (missing parts from reference TRBV29-1 and TRBJ1-1): SAVISQKPSRDICQRGTSLTIQCQVDSQVTMMFWYRQQPGQSLTLIATANQGSEATYESGFVIDKFPISRPNLTFSTLTVSNMSPEDSSIYLCSVRQGMNTEAFFGQGTRLTVV.

Here the CDR3 DNA reads TGTGCCAGCAGCGGCCCAGGGGGAGAGACCCAGTACTTC. It translates to CASSGPGGETQYF. The rearrangement links TRBV7-9 to TRBJ2-5; 7 bases match TRBD1. Trimming took 5 bases from V and 4 from J; bases not matched to a gene: 4. This CDR3 contains 13 residues. Looked up from germline, CDR1 is SEHNR and CDR2 is FQNEAQ (reference sequence).

The genes are TRBV28 and TRBJ1-5; D is unclear. Germline assignment: CDR1 MDHEN and CDR2 SYDVKM. The CDR3 consists of 14 residues. Trimming took 6 bases from V and 7 from J, leaving 16 bases between them. This CDR3 reads CASRRVLGNQPQHF. The CDR3 DNA follows: TGTGCCAGCAGGCGTGTTTTAGGGAACCAGCCCCAGCATTTT. Full variable domain (remainder filled in from reference TRBV28 and TRBJ1-5): DVKVTQSSRYLVKRTGEKVFLECVQDMDHENMFWYRQDPGLGLRLIYFSYDVKMKEKGDIPEGYSVSREKKERFSLILESASTNQTSMYLCASRRVLGNQPQHFGDGTRLSIL.

The chain has TRBV4-2 and TRBJ2-1; D might be TRBD2 (5 bases). Germline V CDR1 and CDR2: LGHNA, YNFKEQ. The length of the CDR3 is 13 residues. Trimming removed 0 bases at V and 9 bases at J, with 9 bases between. In nucleotides, the CDR3 is TGTGCCAGCAGCCAAGATCCGGGGATTGAGCAGTTCTTC. As protein: CASSQDPGIEQFF.

This chain connects TRBV10-3 to TRBJ1-2; a possible D gene is TRBD1 (6 bases). CDR1 and CDR2 from the germline V gene are ENHRY and SYGVKD. This CDR3 is 16 amino acids long. The V gene lost 0 bases and the J gene lost 2 bases, with 13 bases spanning the gap. The CDR3: CAISESQGKFNYGYTF. The CDR3 coding sequence is TGTGCCATCAGTGAGTCACAGGGCAAATTCAACTATGGCTACACCTTC.

This clone came up once. The gene calls are TRBV19 and TRBJ1-6, with TRBD1 identical over 7 bases. Unmatched junction bases numbered 10, after V lost 4 bases and J lost 7 bases. This CDR3 contains 16 residues. CDR1 is LNHDA and CDR2 is SQIVND in the germline V gene (reference sequence). CDR3 DNA sequence: TGTGCCAGTAGTACCTACCGGGACAGCGCAAATTCACCCCTCCACTTT. This translates into CASSTYRDSANSPLHF.

This clone showed up just once. In DNA, the CDR3 is TGTGCCATCAGTGAGTTAGGACAGCTGGCTTTCTTT. Translation: CAISELGQLAFF. The V call is TRBV10-3, the J call TRBJ1-1, with a tentative D call TRBD1 (6 bases). The germline V gene has CDR1 ENHRY and CDR2 SYGVKD. The CDR3 extends over 12 amino acids. Trimming cost V 1 base and J 11 bases, with 11 bases left between them.

V and J are TRBV5-4 and TRBJ2-3; TRBD1 matches 8 bases. The CDR3 has 14 residues. Losses at the gene ends were 4 bases for V and 3 bases for J; bases not matched to a gene: 4. In germline, CDR1 is SGHNT, CDR2 YYREEE (reference sequence). CDR3 sequence reads: CASSTTGVTDTQYF. The CDR3 DNA is TGTGCCAGCAGCACGACAGGGGTGACAGATACGCAGTATTTT. The full variable domain, rest sourced from reference TRBV5-4 and TRBJ2-3, is ETGVTQSPTHLIKTRGQQVTLRCSSQSGHNTVSWYQQALGQGPQFIFQYYREEENGRGNFPPRFSGLQFPNYSSELNVNALELDDSALYLCASSTTGVTDTQYFGPGTRLTVL.

CDR3 region: CASSGGGWSYNSPLHF. Written as DNA, the CDR3 is TGTGCCAGCAGCGGCGGAGGGTGGTCCTATAATTCACCCCTCCACTTT. The chain recombines TRBV7-2 with TRBJ1-6; D is uncertain. The CDR3 sequence is 16 residues long. Trimming pared 5 bases from V and 1 base from J, leaving 12 bases between. Germline lookup yields CDR1 SGHTA and CDR2 FQGNSA.

CDR3 region: CASRTGGYNGYTF. The CDR3 DNA reads TGTGCCAGTAGGACAGGGGGGTATAATGGCTACACCTTC. The chain combines TRBV19 with TRBJ1-2; TRBD1 matches 9 bases. Germline V lookup: CDR1 LNHDA, CDR2 SQIVND (reference sequence). This CDR3 is 13 amino acids long. After removal of 6 bases from V and 6 bases from J, the junction contained 5 bases not matched to a gene.

This clone was counted a single time. This chain uses TRBV30 with TRBJ2-1; D possibly corresponds to TRBD2 (5 bases). This CDR3 comprises 21 residues. Germline V lookup: CDR1 GTSNPN, CDR2 SVGIG (reference sequence). V shed 0 bases and J shed 2 bases, with 29 bases lying between them. CDR3 sequence reads: CAWSVRPFSAAVARTYNEQFF. The CDR3 DNA follows: TGTGCCTGGAGTGTACGGCCCTTTAGCGCGGCCGTTGCCAGAACCTACAATGAGCAGTTCTTC.

The chain carries TRBV5-4 and TRBJ1-2; no firm D call. Between the trimmed V and J ends, which lost 0 bases and 8 bases, there was a span of 8 bases. Germline assignment: CDR1 SGHNT and CDR2 YYREEE (reference sequence). The CDR3 loop spans 12 amino acids. The CDR3 protein is CASSLDGGGYTF. CDR3 DNA sequence: TGTGCCAGCAGCTTGGACGGTGGGGGCTACACCTTC.

In this sample, this clone turned up once. The chain links TRBV28 to TRBJ1-3; no reliable D call. The CDR3 covers 13 residues. Germline V lookup: CDR1 MDHEN, CDR2 SYDVKM. V was shortened by 6 bases and J by 0 bases, with 6 bases between the two germline ends. CDR3 protein: CASRQYSGNTIYF. CDR3 DNA sequence: TGTGCCAGCAGACAGTACTCTGGAAACACCATATATTTT.